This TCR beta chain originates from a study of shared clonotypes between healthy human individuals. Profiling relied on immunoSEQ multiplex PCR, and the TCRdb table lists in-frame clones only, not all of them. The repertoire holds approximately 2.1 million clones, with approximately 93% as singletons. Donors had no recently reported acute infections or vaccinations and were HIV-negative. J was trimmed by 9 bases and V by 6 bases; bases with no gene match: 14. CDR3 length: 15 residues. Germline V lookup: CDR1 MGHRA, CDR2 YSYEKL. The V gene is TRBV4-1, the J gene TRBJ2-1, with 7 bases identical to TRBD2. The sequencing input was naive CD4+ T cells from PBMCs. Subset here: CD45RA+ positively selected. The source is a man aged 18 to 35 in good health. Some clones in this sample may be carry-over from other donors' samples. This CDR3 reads CASRGGAGRGGEQFF. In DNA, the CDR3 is TGCGCCAGCAGGGGAGGGGCGGGAAGGGGCGGTGAGCAGTTCTTC.